Detailed here is one T cell receptor beta chain. Trimming removed 2 bases at V and 3 bases at J, with 6 bases between. There are 13 residues in the CDR3. In germline, CDR1 is KGHSH, CDR2 LQKENI. The entry originates in a study of blood T cell repertoires in COVID-19. The overall study: Samples of COVID-19 (acute and convalescent) were obtained from the United States, Italy and Spain. Sample material is recorded as cDNA or gDNA derived from T cells, B-cell-depleted T cells, or PBMCs.

How the authors handled the data: Cell counts per sample came from amplifying reference gene primers. The repertoire was sequenced with immunoSEQ multiplex PCR; TCRdb's copy has only in-frame clones and lacks some. V and J calls plus clone size are reproduced from that table; the DNA served to infer D and trimming. The sample includes tens of thousands of clones, around nine tenths of them seen just once. The material sequenced was peripheral blood. The clonotype was recovered from a woman in her thirties or forties with active COVID-19. This rearrangement joins TRBV18 to TRBJ2-3, with D uncertain. The CDR3 reads CASSPGTTDTQYF. The CDR3 coding sequence is TGTGCCAGCTCACCAGGCACGACAGATACGCAGTATTTT. Full variable domain (remainder filled in from reference TRBV18 and TRBJ2-3): NAGVMQNPRHLVRRRGQEARLRCSPMKGHSHVYWYRQLPEEGLKFMVYLQKENIIDESGMPKERFSAEFPKEGPSILRIQQVVRGDSAAYFCASSPGTTDTQYFGPGTRLTVL.